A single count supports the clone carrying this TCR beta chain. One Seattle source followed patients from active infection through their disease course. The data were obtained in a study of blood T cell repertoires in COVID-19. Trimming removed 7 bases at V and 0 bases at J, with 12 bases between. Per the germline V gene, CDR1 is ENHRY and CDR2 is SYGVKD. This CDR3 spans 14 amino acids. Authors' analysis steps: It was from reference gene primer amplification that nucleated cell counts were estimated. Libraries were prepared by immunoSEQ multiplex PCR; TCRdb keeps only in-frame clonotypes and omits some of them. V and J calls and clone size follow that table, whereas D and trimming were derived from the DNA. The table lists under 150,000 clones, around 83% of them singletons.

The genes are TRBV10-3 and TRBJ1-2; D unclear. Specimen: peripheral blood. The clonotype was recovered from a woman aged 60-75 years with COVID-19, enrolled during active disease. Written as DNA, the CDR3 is TGTGCCATCACGGCCCCGGGTTCTAACTATGGCTACACCTTC. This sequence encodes CAITAPGSNYGYTF.